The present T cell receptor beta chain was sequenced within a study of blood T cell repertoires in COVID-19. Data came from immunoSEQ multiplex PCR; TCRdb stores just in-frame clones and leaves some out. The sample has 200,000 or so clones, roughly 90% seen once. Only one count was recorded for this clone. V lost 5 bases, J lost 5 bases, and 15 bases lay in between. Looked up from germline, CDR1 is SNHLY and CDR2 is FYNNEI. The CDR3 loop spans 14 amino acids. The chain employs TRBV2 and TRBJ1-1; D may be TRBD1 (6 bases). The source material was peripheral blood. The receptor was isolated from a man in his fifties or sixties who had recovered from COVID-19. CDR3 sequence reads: CASSFTGQSTEAFF. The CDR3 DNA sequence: TGTGCCAGCAGTTTCACAGGGCAATCGACTGAAGCTTTCTTT. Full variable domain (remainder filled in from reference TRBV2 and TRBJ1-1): EPEVTQTPSHQVTQMGQEVILRCVPISNHLYFYWYRQILGQKVEFLVSFYNNEISEKSEIFDDQFSVERPDGSNFTLKIRSTKLEDSAMYFCASSFTGQSTEAFFGQGTRLTVV.